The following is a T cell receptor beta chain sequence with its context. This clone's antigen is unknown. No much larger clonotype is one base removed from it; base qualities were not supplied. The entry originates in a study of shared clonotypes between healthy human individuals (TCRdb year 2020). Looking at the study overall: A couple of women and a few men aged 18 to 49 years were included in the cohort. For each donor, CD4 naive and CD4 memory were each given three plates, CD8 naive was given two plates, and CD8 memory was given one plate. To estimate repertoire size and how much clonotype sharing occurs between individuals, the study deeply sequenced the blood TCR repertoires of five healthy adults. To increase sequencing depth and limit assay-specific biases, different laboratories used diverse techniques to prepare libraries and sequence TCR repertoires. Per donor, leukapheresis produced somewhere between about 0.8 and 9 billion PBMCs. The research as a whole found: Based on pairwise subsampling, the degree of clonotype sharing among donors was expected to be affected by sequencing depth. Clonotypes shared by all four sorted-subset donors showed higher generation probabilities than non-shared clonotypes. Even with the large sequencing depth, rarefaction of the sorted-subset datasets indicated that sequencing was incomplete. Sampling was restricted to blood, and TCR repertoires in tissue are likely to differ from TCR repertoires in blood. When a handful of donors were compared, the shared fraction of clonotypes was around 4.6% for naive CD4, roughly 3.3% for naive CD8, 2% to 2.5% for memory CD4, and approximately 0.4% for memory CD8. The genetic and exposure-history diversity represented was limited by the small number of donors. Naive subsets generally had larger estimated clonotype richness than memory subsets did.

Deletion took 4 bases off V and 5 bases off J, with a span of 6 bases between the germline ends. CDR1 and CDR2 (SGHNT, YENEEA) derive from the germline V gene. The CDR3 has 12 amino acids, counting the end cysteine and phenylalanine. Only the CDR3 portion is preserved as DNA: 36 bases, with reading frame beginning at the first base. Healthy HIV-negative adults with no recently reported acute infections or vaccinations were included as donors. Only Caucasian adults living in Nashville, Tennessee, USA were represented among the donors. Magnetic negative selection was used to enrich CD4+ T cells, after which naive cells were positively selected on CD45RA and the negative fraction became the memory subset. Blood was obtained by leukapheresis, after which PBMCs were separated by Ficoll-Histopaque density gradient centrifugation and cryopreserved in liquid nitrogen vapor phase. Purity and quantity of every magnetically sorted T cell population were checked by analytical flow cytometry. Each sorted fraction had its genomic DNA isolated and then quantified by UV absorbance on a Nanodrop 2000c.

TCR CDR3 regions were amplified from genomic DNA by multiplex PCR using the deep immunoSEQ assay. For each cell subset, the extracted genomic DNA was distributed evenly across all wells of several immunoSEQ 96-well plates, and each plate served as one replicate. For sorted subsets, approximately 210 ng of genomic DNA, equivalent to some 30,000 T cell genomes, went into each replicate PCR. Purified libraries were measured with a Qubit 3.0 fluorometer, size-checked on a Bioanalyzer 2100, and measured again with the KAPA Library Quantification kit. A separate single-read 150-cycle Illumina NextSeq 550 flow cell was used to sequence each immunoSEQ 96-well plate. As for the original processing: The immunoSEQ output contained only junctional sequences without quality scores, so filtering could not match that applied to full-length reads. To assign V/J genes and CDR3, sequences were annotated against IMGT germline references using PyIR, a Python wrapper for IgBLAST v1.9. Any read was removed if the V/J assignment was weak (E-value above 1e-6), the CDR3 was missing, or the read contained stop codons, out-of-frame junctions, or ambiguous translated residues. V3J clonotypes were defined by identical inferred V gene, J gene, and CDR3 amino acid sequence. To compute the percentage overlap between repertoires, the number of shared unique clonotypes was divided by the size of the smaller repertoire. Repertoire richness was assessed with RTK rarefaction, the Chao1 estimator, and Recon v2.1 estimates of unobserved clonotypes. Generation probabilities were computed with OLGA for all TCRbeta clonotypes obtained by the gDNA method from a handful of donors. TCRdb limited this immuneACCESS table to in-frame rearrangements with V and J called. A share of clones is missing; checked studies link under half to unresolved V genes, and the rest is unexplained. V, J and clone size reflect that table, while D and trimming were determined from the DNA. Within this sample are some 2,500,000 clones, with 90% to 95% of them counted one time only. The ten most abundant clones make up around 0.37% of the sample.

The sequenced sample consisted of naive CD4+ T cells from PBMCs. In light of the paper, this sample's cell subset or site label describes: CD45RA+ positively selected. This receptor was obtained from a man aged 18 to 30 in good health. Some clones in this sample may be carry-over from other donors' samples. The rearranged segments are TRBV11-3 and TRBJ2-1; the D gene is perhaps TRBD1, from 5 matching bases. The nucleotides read TGTGCCAGCAGCTCACAGGACAATGAGCAGTTCTTC. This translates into CASSSQDNEQFF.